These T cell receptor beta chains were read from a single sample in a study of PD-1 blockade in classical Hodgkin lymphoma. Some clones are missing from TCRdb's copy, which holds only in-frame ones; the method was immunoSEQ multiplex PCR. The data hold several thousand clones, with 80% to 85% observed a single time. Input material: CD4+ T cells from blood. The receptors stem from a human donor with classical Hodgkin lymphoma. The CDR3 runs from the conserved cysteine through the conserved F or W. The D gene is left open where the match is weak. Some rows have no size entry. The others give once, few or many, or a class for an expanded clone.

clone size: -; J gene: TRBJ2-3; V gene: TRBV19; D gene: TRBD2; CDR3 DNA: TGTGCCAGTAGTTCCGCCGGGACTAGAGATACGCAGTATTTT; CDR3 protein: CASSSAGTRDTQYF
clone size: -; J gene: TRBJ2-5; V gene: TRBV2; D gene: TRBD1; CDR3 DNA: TGTGCCAGCAGACTGACAGGGGGCGAAGAGACCCAGTACTTC; CDR3 protein: CASRLTGGEETQYF
clone size: -; J gene: TRBJ2-3; V gene: TRBV18; D gene: -; CDR3 DNA: TGTGCCAGCTCATCCGATTCTGGAACAGATACGCAGTATTTT; CDR3 protein: CASSSDSGTDTQYF
clone size: -; J gene: TRBJ2-1; V gene: TRBV10-1; D gene: TRBD2; CDR3 DNA: TGCGCCAGCAGTGAGTCACAGGCTAGCGGGAGTGTAAATGAGCAGTTCTTC; CDR3 protein: CASSESQASGSVNEQFF
clone size: -; J gene: TRBJ2-7; V gene: TRBV5-1; D gene: TRBD2; CDR3 DNA: TGCGCCAGCAGCTCGGGACTAGCGGGGACCCTACTCGAGCAGTACTTC; CDR3 protein: CASSSGLAGTLLEQYF
clone size: -; J gene: TRBJ1-1; V gene: TRBV5-1; D gene: TRBD1; CDR3 DNA: TGCGCCAGCAGCACATCGCCAGGGGGCCCTTTGAACACTGAAGCTTTCTTT; CDR3 protein: CASSTSPGGPLNTEAFF
clone size: -; J gene: TRBJ2-2; V gene: TRBV2; D gene: -; CDR3 DNA: TGTGCCAGCAGTTCGACGAGGGACACCGGGGAGCTGTTTTTT; CDR3 protein: CASSSTRDTGELFF
clone size: -; J gene: TRBJ1-2; V gene: TRBV4-2; D gene: -; CDR3 DNA: TGTGCCAGCAGCCAAGAACGGACAGTCAACTATGGCTACACCTTC; CDR3 protein: CASSQERTVNYGYTF
clone size: -; J gene: TRBJ1-1; V gene: TRBV2; D gene: -; CDR3 DNA: TGTGCCAGCACCTCAAGGGGGGACACTGAAGCTTTCTTT; CDR3 protein: CASTSRGDTEAFF
clone size: -; J gene: TRBJ2-5; V gene: TRBV6-1; D gene: -; CDR3 DNA: TGTGCCAGCAGTGAACGTGGACAGCCGAGGGAGACCCAGTACTTC; CDR3 protein: CASSERGQPRETQYF
clone size: -; J gene: TRBJ2-1; V gene: TRBV7-9; D gene: -; CDR3 DNA: TGTGCCAGCAGACCCGGGGAGAGCTCCTACAATGAGCAGTTCTTC; CDR3 protein: CASRPGESSYNEQFF
clone size: -; J gene: TRBJ1-2; V gene: TRBV5-4; D gene: TRBD1; CDR3 DNA: TGTGCCAGCAGCGACGGGACAGTTCGGTATGGCCACACCTTC; CDR3 protein: CASSDGTVRYGHTF
clone size: few; J gene: TRBJ1-2; V gene: TRBV5-4; D gene: -; CDR3 DNA: TGTGCCAGCAGCCGCGAGGCCTATGGCTACACCTTC; CDR3 protein: CASSREAYGYTF
clone size: -; J gene: TRBJ2-5; V gene: TRBV5-1; D gene: -; CDR3 DNA: TGCGCCAGCAGCGGTGCGGGGACCCAAGAGACCCAGTACTTC; CDR3 protein: CASSGAGTQETQYF
clone size: -; J gene: TRBJ2-7; V gene: TRBV10-3; D gene: TRBD2; CDR3 DNA: TGTGCCATCAGTGAGTCGGGAGCGGGAGGTTCCTACGAGCAGTACTTC; CDR3 protein: CAISESGAGGSYEQYF
clone size: -; J gene: TRBJ2-1; V gene: TRBV5-1; D gene: TRBD2; CDR3 DNA: TGCGCCAGCAGCCCCTACGGGACTAGCGAACCCAATGAGCAGTTCTTC; CDR3 protein: CASSPYGTSEPNEQFF
clone size: -; J gene: TRBJ2-2; V gene: TRBV5-4; D gene: TRBD1; CDR3 DNA: TGTGCCAGCAGCGGGGACAGGGGTAACACCGGGGAGCTGTTTTTT; CDR3 protein: CASSGDRGNTGELFF
clone size: -; J gene: TRBJ2-3; V gene: TRBV6-1; D gene: TRBD2; CDR3 DNA: TGTGCCAGCAGTGATTCTAGCGGGGGGAGAGATACGCAGTATTTT; CDR3 protein: CASSDSSGGRDTQYF
clone size: -; J gene: TRBJ2-1; V gene: TRBV5-1; D gene: TRBD2; CDR3 DNA: TGCGCCAGCAGCCTGACTAGCGGGGGGTACAATGAGCAGTTCTTC; CDR3 protein: CASSLTSGGYNEQFF
clone size: -; J gene: TRBJ1-2; V gene: TRBV2; D gene: TRBD1; CDR3 DNA: TGTGCCAGCAGTTTTGACAGGGCTAACTATGGCTACACCTTC; CDR3 protein: CASSFDRANYGYTF
clone size: -; J gene: TRBJ1-1; V gene: TRBV19; D gene: -; CDR3 DNA: TGTGCCAGTAGTGAGGGGATCAACACTGAAGCTTTCTTT; CDR3 protein: CASSEGINTEAFF
clone size: -; J gene: TRBJ2-7; V gene: TRBV5-1; D gene: -; CDR3 DNA: TGCGCCAGCAGCTTGGAGGACCTCCGAGGGGAGCAGTACTTC; CDR3 protein: CASSLEDLRGEQYF
clone size: -; J gene: TRBJ2-3; V gene: TRBV6-4; D gene: TRBD2; CDR3 DNA: TGTGCCAGGAGGGAGGGCCACGCAGATACGCAGTATTTT; CDR3 protein: CARREGHADTQYF
clone size: -; J gene: TRBJ2-1; V gene: TRBV18; D gene: -; CDR3 DNA: TGTGCCAGCTCAACCGGGGAATACAATGAGCAGTTCTTC; CDR3 protein: CASSTGEYNEQFF
clone size: -; J gene: TRBJ1-1; V gene: TRBV2; D gene: -; CDR3 DNA: TGTGCCAGCAGTAACAGCATACAGAACACTGAAGCTTTCTTT; CDR3 protein: CASSNSIQNTEAFF
clone size: -; J gene: TRBJ2-1; V gene: TRBV30; D gene: -; CDR3 DNA: TGTGCCTGGAATGCCGGCAGGGGTAGTGAGCAGTTCTTC; CDR3 protein: CAWNAGRGSEQFF
clone size: -; J gene: TRBJ1-2; V gene: TRBV2; D gene: -; CDR3 DNA: TGTGCCAGCAGCTCAGAAGGGGATGGCTACACCTTC; CDR3 protein: CASSSEGDGYTF
clone size: -; J gene: TRBJ2-1; V gene: TRBV6-5; D gene: -; CDR3 DNA: TGTGCCAGCAGTTATACAGGCTCACTTTACAATGAGCAGTTCTTC; CDR3 protein: CASSYTGSLYNEQFF
clone size: -; J gene: TRBJ2-7; V gene: TRBV2; D gene: -; CDR3 DNA: TGTGCCAGCAGTGAAGGGCAGGGGTTTGGCGAGCAGTACTTC; CDR3 protein: CASSEGQGFGEQYF
clone size: -; J gene: TRBJ1-5; V gene: TRBV11-3; D gene: TRBD1; CDR3 DNA: TGTGCCAGCAGCTTAGTACCCCGGTGGGAGGGGGCTTGGAACAATCAGCCCCAGCATTTT; CDR3 protein: CASSLVPRWEGAWNNQPQHF
clone size: -; J gene: TRBJ1-1; V gene: TRBV11-2; D gene: TRBD1; CDR3 DNA: TGTGCCAGCAGCCTAGGGACAGGCAAAATGAACACTGAAGCTTTCTTT; CDR3 protein: CASSLGTGKMNTEAFF
clone size: once; J gene: TRBJ2-5; V gene: TRBV28; D gene: -; CDR3 DNA: TGTGCCAGCACTTCTATTGGGGATCCGGGGACGCGGGAGACCCAGTACTTC; CDR3 protein: CASTSIGDPGTRETQYF
clone size: -; J gene: TRBJ1-2; V gene: TRBV18; D gene: TRBD1; CDR3 DNA: TGTGCCAGCTCACCACCGGACAGGGCCGCCTCCTATGGCTACACCTTC; CDR3 protein: CASSPPDRAASYGYTF
clone size: -; J gene: TRBJ2-2; V gene: TRBV19; D gene: TRBD2; CDR3 DNA: TGTGCCAGTAGCCCCCTAGAGCGGGGGGGAACCGGGGAGCTGTTTTTT; CDR3 protein: CASSPLERGGTGELFF
clone size: few; J gene: TRBJ1-5; V gene: TRBV4-2; D gene: -; CDR3 DNA: TGTGCCAGCAGCCAAGGGTCCTTGAATCAGCCCCAGCATTTT; CDR3 protein: CASSQGSLNQPQHF
clone size: -; J gene: TRBJ1-2; V gene: TRBV7-2; D gene: -; CDR3 DNA: TGTGCCAGCAGCTTAAGTCGGGGGGATGGCTACACCTTC; CDR3 protein: CASSLSRGDGYTF
clone size: -; J gene: TRBJ1-1; V gene: TRBV18; D gene: -; CDR3 DNA: TGTGCCAGCTCACCGGACAGTTGGAACACTGAAGCTTTCTTT; CDR3 protein: CASSPDSWNTEAFF
clone size: -; J gene: TRBJ2-7; V gene: TRBV5-1; D gene: TRBD1; CDR3 DNA: TGCGCCAGCAGCTTGGGACAGGGGGCGTCAGAGCAGTACTTC; CDR3 protein: CASSLGQGASEQYF
clone size: -; J gene: TRBJ1-5; V gene: TRBV2; D gene: -; CDR3 DNA: TGTGCCAGCGGTTTACTCCGGGATCAGCCCCAGCATTTT; CDR3 protein: CASGLLRDQPQHF
clone size: -; J gene: TRBJ1-1; V gene: TRBV18; D gene: -; CDR3 DNA: TGTGCCAGCTCGACTCCCTTGCAAGCTTTCTTT; CDR3 protein: CASSTPLQAFF